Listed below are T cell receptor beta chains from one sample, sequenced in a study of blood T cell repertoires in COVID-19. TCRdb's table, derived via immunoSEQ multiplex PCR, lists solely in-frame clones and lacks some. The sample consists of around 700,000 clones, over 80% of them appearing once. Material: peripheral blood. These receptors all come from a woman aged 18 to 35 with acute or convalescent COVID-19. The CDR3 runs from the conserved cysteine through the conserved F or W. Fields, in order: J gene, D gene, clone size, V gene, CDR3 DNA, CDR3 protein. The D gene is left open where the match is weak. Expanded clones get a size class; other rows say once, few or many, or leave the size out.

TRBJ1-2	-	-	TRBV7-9	TGTGCCAGCAGCCCCGGTTTTGCAGGCAACTATGGCTACACCTTC	CASSPGFAGNYGYTF
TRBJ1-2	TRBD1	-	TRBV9	TGTGCCAGCAGCGAGGGACAGTCTTACTACACCTTC	CASSEGQSYYTF
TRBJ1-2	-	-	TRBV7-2	TGTGCCAGCAGCCTCCGACGGAGTAACTATGGCTACACCTTC	CASSLRRSNYGYTF
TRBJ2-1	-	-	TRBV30	TGTGCCTGGAGTGTGGTTGTTGGAGTCTACAATGAGCAGTTCTTC	CAWSVVVGVYNEQFF
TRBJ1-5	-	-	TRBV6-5	TGTGCCAGCAGTCCAGGGAACGCGGGCAATCAGCCCCAGCATTTT	CASSPGNAGNQPQHF
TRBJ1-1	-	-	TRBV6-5	TGTGCCAGCACCTCTACACTAGGAACGGGAACTGAAGCTTTCTTT	CASTSTLGTGTEAFF
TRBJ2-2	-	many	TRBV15	TGTGCCACCAGCAGTTCCCTGGAGCTCGGGGAGCTGTTTTTT	CATSSSLELGELFF
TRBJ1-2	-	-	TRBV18	TGTGCCAGCCGGGGAGATCGGTATGGCTACACCTTC	CASRGDRYGYTF
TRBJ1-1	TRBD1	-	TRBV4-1	TGCGCCAGCAGCCAAGATTCAATGAGACAGGGATTCTACACTGAAGCTTTCTTT	CASSQDSMRQGFYTEAFF
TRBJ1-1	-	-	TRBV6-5	TGTGCCAGCATTCCACCCGGGAAGAACACTGAAGCTTTCTTT	CASIPPGKNTEAFF
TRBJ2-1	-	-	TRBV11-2	TGTGCCAGCAGCCCCTCCTTTCGAGGAGCGGAGCAGTTCTTC	CASSPSFRGAEQFF
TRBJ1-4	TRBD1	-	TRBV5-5	TGTGCCAGCAGATATCTACCGGGACAGATTAATGAAAAACTGTTTTTT	CASRYLPGQINEKLFF
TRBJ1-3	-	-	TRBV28	TGTGCCAGCAGTTTCTCCGGGAGGAGCTCTGGAAACACCATATATTTT	CASSFSGRSSGNTIYF
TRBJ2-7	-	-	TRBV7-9	TGTGCCAGCAGCTTAAAGGGGCCTGAAAACGAGCAGTACTTC	CASSLKGPENEQYF
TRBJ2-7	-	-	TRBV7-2	TGTGCCAGCAGCACACGTAAGGGACGGGAGACCTCCTACGAGCAGTACTTC	CASSTRKGRETSYEQYF
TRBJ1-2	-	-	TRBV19	TGTGCCAGTAGCATCACAGGGATAAGCTACTATGGCTACACCTTC	CASSITGISYYGYTF
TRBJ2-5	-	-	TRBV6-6	TGTGCCAGCAGTTACCGGGGAGAGACCCAGTACTTC	CASSYRGETQYF
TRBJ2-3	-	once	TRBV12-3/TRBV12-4	TGTGCCAGCAGGTATAGCACAGATACGCAGTATTTT	CASRYSTDTQYF
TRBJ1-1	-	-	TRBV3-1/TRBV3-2	TGTGCCAGCAGCCGAAACCCGGTGTCGAACACTGAAGCTTTCTTT	CASSRNPVSNTEAFF
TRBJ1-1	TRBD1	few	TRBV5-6	TGTGCCAGCAGCTTGACAGGGGGCCCGAACACTGAAGCTTTCTTT	CASSLTGGPNTEAFF
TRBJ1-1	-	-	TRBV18	TGTGCCAGCTCATCGGAGGGGCCTACTGAAGCTTTCTTT	CASSSEGPTEAFF
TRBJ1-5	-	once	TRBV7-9	TGTGCCAGCAGCTTAGCCCAGGGGTATGGCAATCAGCCCCAGCATTTT	CASSLAQGYGNQPQHF
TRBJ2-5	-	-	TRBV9	TGTGCCAGCAGCGTAGGGGGAGACGCCTCCCGAGAGACCCAGTACTTC	CASSVGGDASRETQYF
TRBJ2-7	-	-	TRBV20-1	TGCTACAGTGAAGCCTGGAACGAGCAGTACTTC	CYSEAWNEQYF
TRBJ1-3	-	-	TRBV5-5	TGTGCCAGCAGCTTGGCAGGCTCCGGAAACACCATATATTTT	CASSLAGSGNTIYF
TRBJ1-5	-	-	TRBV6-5	TGTGCCAGCAGCAAAGGGACTCATGGCAATCAGCCCCAGCATTTT	CASSKGTHGNQPQHF
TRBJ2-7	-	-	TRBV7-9	TGTGCCAGCAGCCCAACAGGAGGGAAGCACGAGCAGTACTTC	CASSPTGGKHEQYF
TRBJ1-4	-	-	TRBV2	TGTGCCAGCAGCCCCGGACGGGGAAATGAAAAACTGTTTTTT	CASSPGRGNEKLFF